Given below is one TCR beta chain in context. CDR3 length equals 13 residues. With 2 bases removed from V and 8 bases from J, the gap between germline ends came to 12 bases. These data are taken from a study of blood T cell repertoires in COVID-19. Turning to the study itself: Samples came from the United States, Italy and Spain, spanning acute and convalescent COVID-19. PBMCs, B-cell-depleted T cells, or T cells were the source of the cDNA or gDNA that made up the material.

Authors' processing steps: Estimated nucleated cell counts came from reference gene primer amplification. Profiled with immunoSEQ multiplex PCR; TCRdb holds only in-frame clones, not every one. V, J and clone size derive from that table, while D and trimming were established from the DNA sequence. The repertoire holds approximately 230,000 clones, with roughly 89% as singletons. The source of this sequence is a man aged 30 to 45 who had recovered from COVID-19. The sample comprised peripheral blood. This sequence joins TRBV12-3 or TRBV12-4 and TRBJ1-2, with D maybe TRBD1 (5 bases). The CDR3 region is CASSLQLGGGYTF. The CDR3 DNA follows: TGTGCCAGCAGTTTACAGCTTGGGGGGGGCTACACCTTC.